This is a list of T cell receptor beta chains from one sample in a study of CD8+CD57+ T cells in acquired aplastic anemia. TCRdb fed the reads into MiXCR, producing one record per CDR3 protein. The sample comprises 400,000 to 450,000 distinct CDR3 sequences, around 72% of which are singletons, and under 4.5% rests with the top ten. The sequenced material came from sorted CD4+, CD8+, or CD8+CD57+ T cells (not recorded which) from PBMCs. All receptors come from a human donor in good health, serving as a control. Both conserved end residues are part of each CDR3. The order of the fields is clone size, J gene, D gene, V gene, CDR3 DNA, CDR3 protein. The D gene is left open where the match is weak. Clone size, where shown, is once, few, many, or a class for clones that have expanded.

NA,TRBJ1-2,TRBD1,TRBV20-1,TGCAGTGCTAGGGCCGGGACAGGGGAAAATGGCTACACCTTC,CSARAGTGENGYTF
NA,TRBJ2-7,NA,TRBV20-1,TGCAGTGCTCCAGCCGGAGATACGCAGGAGCAGTACTTC,CSAPAGDTQEQYF
NA,TRBJ2-2,NA,TRBV7-2,TGTGCCAGCAGCCCGCGGGGTGGTTTCACCGGGGAGCTGTTTTTT,CASSPRGGFTGELFF
NA,TRBJ2-3,NA,TRBV4-3,TGCGCCAGCAGCCAAGATGTGACTAGAGGTACGCAGTATTTT,CASSQDVTRGTQYF
NA,TRBJ2-7,TRBD1,TRBV7-8,TGTGCCAGCATCAAGGACAGGCTTTCCTATGCGCAGTACTTC,CASIKDRLSYAQYF
NA,TRBJ1-2,NA,TRBV10-2,TGCGCCAGCAGGGGTCAAGGCAGCGGCTACACCTTC,CASRGQGSGYTF
NA,TRBJ1-1,NA,TRBV9,TGTGCCAGCAGCTTAAGGGGCTATGACAACACCGCCGTCTTT,CASSLRGYDNTAVF
NA,TRBJ2-7,TRBD1,TRBV7-9,TGTGCCAGCAGCTCTCGGAGACAGGGCTACAAGCACGATTTC,CASSSRRQGYKHDF
few,TRBJ1-3,TRBD1,TRBV5-8,TGCGCCAGCAGCTTTACAGGGGACACCATATATTTT,CASSFTGDTIYF
NA,TRBJ1-5,NA,TRBV5-1,TGCGCCAGCAGCTTGGATTTCATTCAGCCCCAGCATTTT,CASSLDFIQPQHF
NA,TRBJ2-3,TRBD1,TRBV12-3/TRBV12-4,TGTGCCAGCACCTCAAACAGGGGTCAGGGCACAGATACGCAGTATTTT,CASTSNRGQGTDTQYF
many,TRBJ1-4,NA,TRBV4-3,TGCGCCAGCAGCCTTAGCATAAACAGGGTCCTCAATGAAAAACTGTTTTTT,CASSLSINRVLNEKLFF
NA,TRBJ1-2,NA,TRBV10-3,TGTGCCATCAGTGAGTCGATATACTCAGACCAAAGCGGGAACACCTTC,CAISESIYSDQSGNTF
once,TRBJ1-6,TRBD1,TRBV12-3/TRBV12-4,TGTGCCAGCAGTCCTCTAAGGACAGGGGTTGGACCCCTCCACTTT,CASSPLRTGVGPLHF
once,TRBJ2-1,TRBD1,TRBV2,TGTGCCAACGGCCGGGACAGGAACACTGAGCAGTTCTTC,CANGRDRNTEQFF
NA,TRBJ1-2,NA,TRBV2,TGTGCCAGCAGTGAGCCTAACAAGACCTATGGCTACACCTTC,CASSEPNKTYGYTF
NA,TRBJ1-2,NA,TRBV20-1,TGCAGTGCCCGTTGGGATGGCTACACCTTC,CSARWDGYTF
NA,TRBJ1-1,TRBD1,TRBV19,TGTGCCACCAGCCCCCGGGACAGTGGAAACACTGAAGCTTTCTTT,CATSPRDSGNTEAFF
NA,TRBJ1-2,NA,TRBV15,TGTGCCACCAGCATAGGGAAGGCGGGGTTGACCTTC,CATSIGKAGLTF
many,TRBJ2-3,NA,TRBV5-4,TGTGCCAGCAGCAGGAGAAGCACAGATACGCAGTATTTT,CASSRRSTDTQYF
many,TRBJ1-3,NA,TRBV11-2,TGTGCCAGCAGCTTTGCAGGAGCTGGAAACACCATATATTTT,CASSFAGAGNTIYF
NA,TRBJ1-1,NA,TRBV20-1,TGCAGTGCTAGAACAGCAAACACTGAAGCTTTCTTT,CSARTANTEAFF
NA,TRBJ1-2,NA,TRBV5-1,TGTGCCAGCAGCCGAGACGGGGGCAGGGCTGGCTACACCTTC,CASSRDGGRAGYTF
many,TRBJ1-6,TRBD1,TRBV5-6,TGTGCCAGCAGCTCAACAGGGGAGAGGACACCCCTCCACTTT,CASSSTGERTPLHF
NA,TRBJ1-4,TRBD1,TRBV20-1,TGCAGTGCTACGTTGACAGGGAGCTATGAACTGTTTTTT,CSATLTGSYELFF
NA,TRBJ1-2,TRBD1,TRBV7-9,TGTGCCAGCAGCCAATCGAACGGGACAGGGAACTATGGCTACACCTTC,CASSQSNGTGNYGYTF
many,TRBJ2-2,TRBD1,TRBV12-3/TRBV12-4,TGTGCCAGCAGTCGGGACAGTAACACCGGGGAGCTGTTTTTT,CASSRDSNTGELFF
NA,TRBJ1-1,NA,TRBV20-1,TGCAGTGCTAGGAGGCCGGCTTCTAACTCTGAAGCTTTCTTT,CSARRPASNSEAFF
NA,TRBJ2-7,NA,TRBV5-5,TGTGCCAGCAGCTTGGACCTCGAGCAGTACTTC,CASSLDLEQYF
once,TRBJ1-5,NA,TRBV7-2,TGTGCCAGCAGCTTCCGACAGGAGAACACTGAAGCTTTCCATTTT,CASSFRQENTEAFHF
NA,TRBJ2-3,NA,TRBV5-1,TGTGCCAGCAGCTCGCTCGCGGGGGCCAAGTATTTT,CASSSLAGAKYF
NA,TRBJ1-1,NA,TRBV5-4,TGTGCCAGCAGCTCGGCCCAGGGTAGGGGGACTGAAGCTTTCTTT,CASSSAQGRGTEAFF
NA,TRBJ2-6,NA,TRBV20-1,TGCAGTGTTAGAGATCCTCAGCGTACACGGGCCAACGTCCTGACTTTC,CSVRDPQRTRANVLTF
NA,TRBJ1-6,TRBD1,TRBV4-2,TGTGCCAGCACCCCGGGACAGGGTCATTCACCCCTCCACTTT,CASTPGQGHSPLHF
NA,TRBJ2-1,TRBD2,TRBV20-1,TGCAGTGCCAGTGCGGGGGGTTACAATGAGCAGTTCTTC,CSASAGGYNEQFF
NA,TRBJ1-2,TRBD1,TRBV6-1,TGTGCCAGCAGTACACAGGGGGCTGAGAATGGCTACACCTTC,CASSTQGAENGYTF
NA,TRBJ2-6,NA,TRBV7-2,TGTGCCAGCAGCTCGACACGTCTCCCCTCTGGGGCCAACGTCCTGACTTTC,CASSSTRLPSGANVLTF
NA,TRBJ2-7,TRBD1,TRBV7-2,TGTGCCAGCAGCATTGGGACAGCTATGGCTACACCCGCGCAGTACTTC,CASSIGTAMATPAQYF
many,TRBJ2-5,TRBD2,TRBV6-2/TRBV6-3,TGTGCCAGCAGTGGACTAGCGCTCACGGAGACCCAGTACTTC,CASSGLALTETQYF
NA,TRBJ1-2,TRBD1,TRBV7-2,TGTGCCAGCAGCCTTAACGGACAGGGCTCTGGCACGACCTTC,CASSLNGQGSGTTF
NA,TRBJ1-5,NA,TRBV2,TGCGCCAGCAGTCTCCTCGGACGGCTCAATCAGCCCCAGCATTTT,CASSLLGRLNQPQHF
NA,TRBJ1-3,NA,TRBV7-9,TGTGCCAGCAGCTTTACCGGCGCGGGGAATTCACCCCTCTATTTT,CASSFTGAGNSPLYF
many,TRBJ1-5,TRBD1,TRBV19,TGTGCCAGTAGTTTACAGGGGCCTCAGCCCCAGCATTTT,CASSLQGPQPQHF
NA,TRBJ1-2,NA,TRBV20-1,TGCAGTGCTAGTACCAGAATCTACGAGCACACCTTC,CSASTRIYEHTF
NA,TRBJ2-7,NA,TRBV7-6,TGTGCCAGCAGCTTAGGCGAGGGTGGATCCAACCAGCAGTACTTC,CASSLGEGGSNQQYF
NA,TRBJ1-2,NA,TRBV2,TGTGCCAGCCTAGAGTGGGGAGTTGGCTACACCTTC,CASLEWGVGYTF
NA,TRBJ1-2,NA,TRBV5-1,TGTGCCAGCAGCTTCGAGGTGTCCTATGGCTACACCTTC,CASSFEVSYGYTF
NA,TRBJ2-1,NA,TRBV7-9,TGTGCCAGCAGCTTATGCGGGGCAGGGTACACCCCTCCATTC,CASSLCGAGYTPPF
NA,TRBJ2-2,NA,TRBV25-1,TGTGCCAGCAGTGTGACAGCCGGGCAGGGAACCGGGGAGCTGTTTTTT,CASSVTAGQGTGELFF
many,TRBJ1-2,NA,TRBV3-1,TGTGCCAGCAGCCAACAGGGTTGGGGCTACACCTTC,CASSQQGWGYTF
NA,TRBJ2-3,NA,TRBV7-6,TGTGCCAGCAGCTTACCTTCGGAGTACGAGCAGTACTTT,CASSLPSEYEQYF
many,TRBJ2-7,TRBD2,TRBV20-1,TGCAGTGCTAGAGGCGGGACTAGCGGCTCCTACGAGCAGTACTTC,CSARGGTSGSYEQYF
NA,TRBJ1-2,TRBD1,TRBV29-1,TGCAGCGTTGAACAGGGGGCGCGGGGCTACACCTTC,CSVEQGARGYTF
NA,TRBJ2-5,TRBD2,TRBV9,TGTGCCAGCAGCGTAGTCAGGCCGGCGGGGGGGGGGGAGTACTTC,CASSVVRPAGGGEYF
NA,TRBJ1-2,NA,TRBV20-1,TGCAGTGCTAGATCTCAGGGGACCTACGGCGACTATGGCTACACCTTC,CSARSQGTYGDYGYTF
NA,TRBJ1-2,NA,TRBV10-3,TGTGCCATCGCTACCCAGAAAGCATTTGGTGGCTACACCTTC,CAIATQKAFGGYTF